This TCR beta chain is from a study of shared clonotypes between healthy human individuals. Study-wide context: CD4 naive cells filled three plates per donor, CD4 memory three, CD8 naive two and CD8 memory one.

The length of the CDR3 is 16 residues. Per the germline V gene, CDR1 is LGHNA and CDR2 is YSLEER. V lost 5 bases to trimming and J lost 3 bases, with 19 bases between them. Study results and limitations: Estimated richness was generally greater in naive than memory subsets. The study's rarefaction showed incomplete sorted-subset sequencing despite large depth.

Positively selected for CCR7, the CD45RO-negative cells used as naive CD8 cells excluded terminally differentiated effector memory CD45RA+ cells. Sorted-subset replicate PCR reactions contained roughly 190 ng DNA, corresponding to roughly 29,000 T cell genomes. Here immunoSEQ multiplex PCR was the method, and the copy in TCRdb shows in-frame clones only, minus some. The table has just over 2,000,000 clones, less than 95% seen once. As to this clone: Its antigen is not identified.

The origin of this receptor is a young man in good health. The chain uses TRBV4-3 and TRBJ1-1, with TRBD1 as a possible D gene (5 bases). The specimen sequenced was naive CD8+ T cells sorted from blood. The CDR3 sequence is CASSSGTEALYTEAFF. The CDR3 bases are TGCGCCAGCAGCTCAGGGACGGAAGCTCTTTACACTGAAGCTTTCTTT.